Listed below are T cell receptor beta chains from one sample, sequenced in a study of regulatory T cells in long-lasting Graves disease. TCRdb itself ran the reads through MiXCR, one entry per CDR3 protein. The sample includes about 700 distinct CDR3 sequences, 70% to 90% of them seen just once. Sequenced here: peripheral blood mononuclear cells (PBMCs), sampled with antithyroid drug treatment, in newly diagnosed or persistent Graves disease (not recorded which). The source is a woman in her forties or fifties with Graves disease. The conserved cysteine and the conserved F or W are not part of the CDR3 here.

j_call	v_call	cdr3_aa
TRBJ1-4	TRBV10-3	AISPDGIATNEKLF
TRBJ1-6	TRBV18	ASSLQDSDNSPLH
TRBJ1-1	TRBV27	ASSQRTVDTEAF
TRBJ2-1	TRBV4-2	ASSHSTSGNANEQF
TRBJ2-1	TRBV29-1	SVELQGYEQF
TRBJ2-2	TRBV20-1	SARGSLATNTGELF
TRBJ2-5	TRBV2	ASSVYEQETQY
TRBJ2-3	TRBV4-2	ASSQGVGAGTDTQY
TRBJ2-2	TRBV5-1	ASSFQTGGTIGELF
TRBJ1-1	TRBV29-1	SVLGQEAVAF
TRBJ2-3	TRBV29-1	SVGGGPRDSTDTQY
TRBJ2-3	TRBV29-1	SVWGQGVDTQY
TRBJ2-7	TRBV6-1	ASKPGQGVNEQY
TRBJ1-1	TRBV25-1	ASSRRGEAGAF